The 27 T cell receptor beta chains presented below share a single source sample, sequenced in a study of cytotoxic CD8 clonotypes in ibrutinib-treated CLL. Repertoires were generated with immunoSEQ multiplex PCR, while TCRdb's copy carries only in-frame clones and drops some. Here the sample spans 300,000 to 350,000 clones, around four fifths being singletons. The source was PBMCs, collected before ibrutinib treatment. These receptors all stem from a human donor with chronic lymphocytic leukemia.

This chain links TRBV6-4 with TRBJ2-3; D not resolved. CDR3 length: 14 amino acids. Trimming left V 5 bases short and J 0 bases short, with 9 bases between. Germline V lookup: CDR1 MRHNA, CDR2 SNTAGT. CDR3 DNA sequence: TGTGCCAGCAGTCCCCTCCCTAGCACAGATACGCAGTATTTT. Protein: CASSPLPSTDTQYF.

The V and J genes are TRBV5-4 and TRBJ2-2; TRBD2 might be the D (6 bases). This CDR3 is 13 amino acids long. The germline gives CDR1 SGHNT, CDR2 YYREEE (reference sequence). V was cut by 4 bases and J by 5 bases, with 9 bases left in between. CDR3 sequence reads: CASSHGSTGELFF. In nucleotides, the CDR3 is TGTGCCAGCAGCCACGGGAGTACCGGGGAGCTGTTTTTT.

V usage is TRBV14 and J usage is TRBJ2-1; 10 nucleotides align to TRBD2. Germline assignment: CDR1 SGHDN and CDR2 FVKESK. J was trimmed by 9 bases and V by 1 base; bases with no gene match: 6. The CDR3 sequence is 15 residues long. This CDR3 is CASSQGGLADTEQFF. DNA for the CDR3: TGTGCCAGCAGCCAAGGTGGACTAGCGGATACTGAGCAGTTCTTC.

This clone was seen more than once but under ten times. Here the CDR3 DNA reads TGCAGCGTGGGGACCGGGGAGCAGTTCTTC. Protein: CSVGTGEQFF. The rearrangement joins TRBV29-1 to TRBJ2-1; either TRBD1 or TRBD2 may fit D (5 bases each). CDR3 length: 10 residues. Per germline, CDR1 SQVTM and CDR2 ANQGSEA. V shed 6 bases and J shed 10 bases, with 10 bases lying between them.

This clone showed up just a few times. This sequence joins TRBV27 and TRBJ1-4; D not resolved. V gave up 0 bases and J gave up 2 bases, with 7 bases separating them. From germline, CDR1 is MNHEY and CDR2 SMNVEV (reference sequence). This CDR3 is built from 15 residues. CDR3 sequence reads: CASSLSGGTNEKLFF. CDR3 nucleotides: TGTGCCAGCAGTTTATCTGGAGGGACTAATGAAAAACTGTTTTTT.

The gene calls are TRBV9 and TRBJ2-2; tentatively, D is TRBD2 (5 bases). The CDR3 is 15 residues long. V lost 0 bases, J lost 1 base, and 7 bases lay in between. Germline V lookup: CDR1 SGDLS, CDR2 YYNGEE. The CDR3 DNA reads TGTGCCAGCAGCGTAGCGGGAAGGAACACCGGGGAGCTGTTTTTT. Translation gives CASSVAGRNTGELFF.

This CDR3 reads CAWDKLRTGHEQYF. CDR3 DNA sequence: TGTGCCTGGGATAAATTAAGGACAGGGCACGAGCAGTACTTC. The chain is built from TRBV30 and TRBJ2-7, with TRBD1 matching over 8 bases. The germline gives CDR1 GTSNPN, CDR2 SVGIG (reference sequence). V trimming: 5 bases; J trimming: 5 bases; junction bases outside the gene matches: 11. The CDR3 is 14 residues long.

V is TRBV4-1 and J is TRBJ2-1; TRBD2 agrees at 13 bases. CDR1 is MGHRA and CDR2 is YSYEKL in the germline V gene. This CDR3 region has 16 residues. V trimming: 0 bases; J trimming: 5 bases; junction bases outside the gene matches: 1. This chain's CDR3 is CASSQEGLAGNNEQFF. The CDR3 DNA reads TGCGCCAGCAGCCAAGAGGGACTAGCGGGAAACAATGAGCAGTTCTTC.

V gene TRBV2 combines with J gene TRBJ2-6; D possibly corresponds to TRBD1 (6 bases). Trimming shortened V by 3 bases and J by 0 bases, and 18 bases separated the two germline ends. CDR1 and CDR2 from the germline V gene are SNHLY and FYNNEI. The CDR3 loop spans 19 amino acids. DNA for the CDR3: TGTGCCAGCAGTGACCCGGACAGCGGTACTATCTCTGGGGCCAACGTCCTGACTTTC. Residues: CASSDPDSGTISGANVLTF.

This clone was seen more than once but under ten times. The V and J genes are TRBV4-1 and TRBJ2-2; possibly TRBD1 or TRBD2 for D (6 bases each). CDR1 MGHRA and CDR2 YSYEKL come from the germline V gene. V dropped 0 bases and J dropped 5 bases, with 16 bases sitting between them. CDR3 length: 17 amino acids. The CDR3 loop reads CASSQEGEAGATGELFF. The CDR3, as DNA: TGCGCCAGCAGCCAAGAAGGGGAGGCAGGGGCAACCGGGGAGCTGTTTTTT.

The V call is TRBV7-9, the J call TRBJ2-3, with a tentative D call TRBD2 (6 bases). Trimming cost V 1 base and J 4 bases, with 9 bases left between them. Germline loops: CDR1 SEHNR, CDR2 FQNEAQ (reference sequence). The length of the CDR3 is 14 residues. CDR3 loop: CASSLDSGADTQYF. CDR3 nucleotides: TGTGCCAGCAGCTTAGATAGCGGTGCAGATACGCAGTATTTT.

The gene calls are TRBV28 and TRBJ1-2, with TRBD1 as a possible D gene (5 bases). CDR1 is MDHEN and CDR2 is SYDVKM in the germline V gene. Deletions cut 2 bases from V and 1 base from J, with 8 bases between. The CDR3 contains 14 residues. For the CDR3, the DNA is TGTGCCAGCAGTTTAGGGACGGATAACTATGGCTACACCTTC. Translation: CASSLGTDNYGYTF.

This clone was found once. The chain recombines TRBV7-9 with TRBJ2-3; D possibly uses TRBD1 or TRBD2 (5 bases each). With 5 bases removed from V and 1 base from J, the gap between germline ends came to 10 bases. There are 14 residues in the CDR3. CDR1 and CDR2 (germline): SEHNR, FQNEAQ (reference sequence). CDR3 in amino acids: CASSDSGRTDTQYF. Here the CDR3 DNA reads TGTGCCAGCAGCGACAGCGGCCGCACAGATACGCAGTATTTT.

This chain joins TRBV30 and TRBJ2-7, with D perhaps TRBD2 (6 bases). CDR1 and CDR2 (germline): GTSNPN, SVGIG (reference sequence). V shed 2 bases and J shed 0 bases, with 17 bases lying between them. The CDR3 contains 16 residues. For the CDR3, the DNA is TGTGCCTGGAGTCCTCCTCGGGTAGCGGCCTCCTACGAGCAGTACTTC. Translating it yields CAWSPPRVAASYEQYF.

CDR3 protein: CASSPGTETNYGYTF. The CDR3 DNA reads TGTGCCAGTAGTCCAGGGACAGAAACTAACTATGGCTACACCTTC. This chain joins TRBV19 and TRBJ1-2; 7 bases agree with TRBD1. Looked up from germline, CDR1 is LNHDA and CDR2 is SQIVND (reference sequence). The CDR3 runs 15 residues. Germline trimming cut 5 bases from V and 0 bases from J; bases unmatched to any gene: 6.

The chain recombines TRBV4-1 with TRBJ2-1, with 7 bases fitting TRBD1. From germline, CDR1 is MGHRA and CDR2 YSYEKL. The CDR3 is made up of 14 amino acids. Germline trimming cut 1 base from V and 12 bases from J; bases unmatched to any gene: 9. The CDR3 DNA reads TGCGCCAGCAGCCAAGTCTTTTTAAGGACAGGGCAGTTCTTC. Translated: CASSQVFLRTGQFF.

This rearrangement joins TRBV2 to TRBJ1-1; possibly TRBD1 for D (6 bases). The CDR3 runs 13 residues. Germline CDR1 SNHLY, CDR2 FYNNEI. Trimming removed 9 bases at V and 1 base at J, with 12 bases between. CDR3 protein: CASRTERNTEAFF. CDR3 sequence (DNA): TGTGCCAGTCGGACAGAGAGGAACACTGAAGCTTTCTTT. Full variable domain (missing parts from reference TRBV2 and TRBJ1-1): EPEVTQTPSHQVTQMGQEVILRCVPISNHLYFYWYRQILGQKVEFLVSFYNNEISEKSEIFDDQFSVERPDGSNFTLKIRSTKLEDSAMYFCASRTERNTEAFFGQGTRLTVV.

The chain uses TRBV6-5 and TRBJ1-2; 8 bases are shared with TRBD1. The ends lost 6 bases at V and 5 bases at J; junction bases unmatched: 5. The CDR3 totals 13 residues. Germline CDR1 is MNHEY and CDR2 is SVGAGI. The DNA of the CDR3 is TGTGCCAGCAGACAGGACAGGGATTATGGCTACACCTTC. This codes for CASRQDRDYGYTF.

The J gene is TRBJ2-7, the V gene TRBV28, with 7 bases that match TRBD1. The CDR3 spans 15 residues. CDR1 is MDHEN and CDR2 is SYDVKM in the germline V gene. Germline trimming cut 3 bases from V and 4 bases from J; bases unmatched to any gene: 9. The CDR3 loop is CASSFSTGKGYEQYF. The CDR3 DNA sequence: TGTGCCAGCAGTTTTTCGACAGGGAAGGGGTACGAGCAGTACTTC.

The rearrangement links TRBV6-1 to TRBJ2-3; D remains ambiguous. Germline lookup yields CDR1 MNHNS and CDR2 SASEGT. V was clipped by 6 bases and J by 6 bases, with 10 bases between them. CDR3 length: 12 residues. This CDR3 is CASSALEDTQYF. The CDR3 DNA reads as TGTGCCAGCAGCGCCCTAGAGGATACGCAGTATTTT.

The chain joins TRBV20-1 to TRBJ1-2, with D tentatively TRBD1 (5 bases). Between the trimmed V and J ends, which lost 1 base and 10 bases, there was a span of 10 bases. The CDR3 is 11 amino acids. Per the germline V gene, CDR1 is DFQATT and CDR2 is SNEGSKA (reference sequence). The CDR3 loop is CSARVRGAYTF. In DNA, the CDR3 is TGCAGTGCTAGAGTGAGAGGGGCCTACACCTTC.

The gene calls are TRBV19 and TRBJ1-3, with unresolved D. This CDR3 contains 15 residues. Deletions cut 2 bases from V and 0 bases from J, with 8 bases between. Per the germline V gene, CDR1 is LNHDA and CDR2 is SQIVND (reference sequence). This CDR3 reads CASSIRVLSGNTIYF. CDR3 in DNA: TGTGCCAGTAGTATACGGGTTCTCTCTGGAAACACCATATATTTT.

The chain uses TRBV5-1 and TRBJ2-1; D ambiguous. Trimming shortened V by 4 bases and J by 10 bases, and 9 bases separated the two germline ends. Germline CDR1 SGHRS, CDR2 YFSETQ. This CDR3 is built from 11 residues. CDR3 loop: CASSLREEQFF. CDR3 nucleotide sequence: TGCGCCAGCAGCCTACGTGAGGAGCAGTTCTTC. Supplemented by reference TRBV5-1 and TRBJ2-1, the full variable domain reads KAGVTQTPRYLIKTRGQQVTLSCSPISGHRSVSWYQQTPGQGLQFLFEYFSETQRNKGNFPGRFSGRQFSNSRSEMNVSTLELGDSALYLCASSLREEQFFGPGTRLTVL.

The gene calls are TRBV27 and TRBJ2-2, with D unclear. Germline CDR1 is MNHEY and CDR2 is SMNVEV (reference sequence). V lost 4 bases and J lost 1, with 13 bases in between. The CDR3 totals 16 residues. CDR3 residues: CASSSRLFLNTGELFF. As DNA, the CDR3 is TGTGCCAGCAGTTCCCGACTTTTCCTGAACACCGGGGAGCTGTTTTTT.

The V and J genes are TRBV2 and TRBJ2-1, with 8 positions matching TRBD2. Trimming removed 7 bases from V and 0 bases from J; junction bases left unmatched: 11. CDR1 and CDR2 from the germline V gene are SNHLY and FYNNEI. This CDR3 is built from 17 residues. CDR3 protein: CASTSGSILSSYNEQFF. CDR3 sequence (DNA): TGTGCCAGCACCAGCGGGAGCATACTTAGCTCCTACAATGAGCAGTTCTTC.

The chain employs TRBV6-1 and TRBJ2-1, with 9 bases aligning to TRBD1. This CDR3 is built from 14 residues. V lost 9 bases to trimming and J lost 3 bases; unmatched junction nucleotides: 6. The germline CDR1 and CDR2 sequences are MNHNS and SASEGT. The CDR3 nucleotides read TGTGCCAGTGGACAGGGGCCATACTACAATGAGCAGTTCTTC. Translation: CASGQGPYYNEQFF.

The chain uses TRBV7-9 and TRBJ2-1; 8 bases match TRBD2. The V and J ends lost 1 base and 5 bases, in that order; junction bases with no gene match: 10. This CDR3 spans 17 amino acids. The germline CDR1 and CDR2 sequences are SEHNR and FQNEAQ (reference sequence). The CDR3 DNA reads as TGTGCCAGCAGCTTAGGGTCTAGCGGGCTACACGACAATGAGCAGTTCTTC. As protein: CASSLGSSGLHDNEQFF.